The rows below give T cell receptor beta chains drawn from one sample of a study of T cell responses to AZD1222 COVID-19 vaccine. The repertoire was sequenced with immunoSEQ multiplex PCR; TCRdb's copy has only in-frame clones and lacks some. This sample carries over 100,000 clones, roughly 94% of them seen once, and the ten largest clones take roughly 6.6%. The sequenced sample was peripheral blood, obtained on day 0 of AZD1222 vaccination. Every receptor here comes from an adult in good health. Both conserved end residues are part of each CDR3. The order of the fields is CDR3 length, V gene, J gene, clone size, D gene, CDR3 protein, CDR3 DNA. D genes are given only for firm matches. Rows give clone size only sometimes, using once, few, many, or a class for an expanded clone.

14	TRBV6-1	TRBJ1-1	once	.	CASSERVRGPEAFF	TGTGCCAGCAGTGAAAGAGTTAGGGGACCTGAAGCTTTCTTT
16	TRBV4-1	TRBJ1-5	.	.	CASSQGDLGGRRPQHF	TGCGCCAGCAGCCAAGGGGATTTGGGGGGCCGGCGGCCCCAGCATTTT
14	TRBV11-2	TRBJ1-3	.	.	CASSLRASRNTIYF	TGTGCCAGCAGCCTTCGGGCCTCCCGAAACACCATATATTTT
15	TRBV6-2/TRBV6-3	TRBJ2-7	.	TRBD2	CASSYSASGIYEQYF	TGTGCCAGCAGTTACTCGGCTAGCGGGATCTACGAGCAGTACTTC
14	TRBV28	TRBJ1-4	.	.	CASSLGQGREKLFF	TGTGCCAGCAGTTTAGGGCAGGGCCGGGAAAAACTGTTTTTT
14	TRBV4-1	TRBJ2-7	.	.	CASSHGEESYEQYF	TGCGCCAGCAGTCACGGCGAGGAATCCTACGAGCAGTACTTC
13	TRBV18	TRBJ1-2	.	.	CASSPGGNYGYTF	TGTGCCAGCTCACCTGGAGGAAACTATGGCTACACCTTC
12	TRBV5-4	TRBJ2-7	.	.	CASSFAGYEQYF	TGTGCCAGCAGCTTCGCAGGATACGAGCAGTACTTC
15	TRBV18	TRBJ2-6	.	.	CASSRPSSGANVLTF	TGTGCCAGCTCACGCCCTAGCTCTGGGGCCAACGTCCTGACTTTC
15	TRBV4-1	TRBJ2-2	.	.	CASSQDRGSTGELFF	TGCGCCAGCAGCCAAGATCGAGGGAGCACCGGGGAGCTGTTTTTT
14	TRBV30	TRBJ1-2	.	.	CAWRGDQGHYGYTF	TGTGCCTGGAGGGGGGATCAGGGGCACTATGGCTACACCTTC
12	TRBV6-5	TRBJ1-2	.	.	CASTPEGYGYTF	TGTGCCAGCACCCCCGAAGGGTATGGCTACACCTTC